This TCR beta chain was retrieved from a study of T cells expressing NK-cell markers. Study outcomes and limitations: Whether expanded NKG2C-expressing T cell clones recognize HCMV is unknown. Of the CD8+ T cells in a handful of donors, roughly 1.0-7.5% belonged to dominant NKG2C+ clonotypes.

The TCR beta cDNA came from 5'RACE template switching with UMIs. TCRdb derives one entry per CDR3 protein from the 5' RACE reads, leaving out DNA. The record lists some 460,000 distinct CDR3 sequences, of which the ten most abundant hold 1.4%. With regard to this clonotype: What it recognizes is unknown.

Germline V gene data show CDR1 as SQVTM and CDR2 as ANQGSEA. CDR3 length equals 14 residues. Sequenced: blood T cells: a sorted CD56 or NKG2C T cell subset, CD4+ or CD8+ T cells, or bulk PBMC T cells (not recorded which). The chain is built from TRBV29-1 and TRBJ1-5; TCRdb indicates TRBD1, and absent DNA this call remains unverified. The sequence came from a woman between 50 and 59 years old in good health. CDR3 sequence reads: CSVGLGGADQPQHF. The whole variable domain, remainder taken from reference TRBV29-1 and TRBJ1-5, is SAVISQKPSRDICQRGTSLTIQCQVDSQVTMMFWYRQQPGQSLTLIATANQGSEATYESGFVIDKFPISRPNLTFSTLTVSNMSPEDSSIYLCSVGLGGADQPQHFGDGTRLSIL.